The rows below give T cell receptor beta chains drawn from one sample of a study of T-cell reconstitution after alpha-beta-depleted transplantation in children. TCRdb reprocessed the PCR reads with MiXCR, giving one entry per CDR3 protein. The table includes a few hundred thousand distinct CDR3 sequences, roughly 15% detected once. Sample: PBMCs, mostly from graft donor cells, taken 360 days after TCRalphabeta/CD19-depleted stem cell transplant. All receptors derive from a boy under three years old who had a stem cell transplant for Wiskott-Aldrich syndrome, so the T cells may come from the graft donor. Each CDR3 is given with its conserved first and last residue. Fields, in order: D gene, J gene, clone size, CDR3 length, V gene, CDR3 DNA, CDR3 protein. The D gene is left open where the match is weak. Clone sizes are given selectively: once, few, many, or a class where the clone is expanded.

. TRBJ2-5 . 14 TRBV7-9 TGTGCCAGCAGCACTCGGGGGAGCCAAGAGACCCAGTACTTC CASSTRGSQETQYF
TRBD1 TRBJ2-1 few 15 TRBV12-3/TRBV12-4 TGTGCCAGCAGACCTATGGACAGGGGGCAGAATGAGCAGTTCTTC CASRPMDRGQNEQFF
TRBD1 TRBJ2-2 few 15 TRBV4-1 TGCGCCAGCAGCCACGGACAGGGGCGCACCGGGGAGCTGTTTTTT CASSHGQGRTGELFF
. TRBJ2-2 few 14 TRBV5-1 TGCGCCAGCAGCTCGGCAGGGCCGGTCGGGGAGCTGTTTTTT CASSSAGPVGELFF
TRBD2 TRBJ2-7 few 18 TRBV14 TGTGCCAGCAGCCGGGGGACTAGCGGGAGATTTGGTTACTACGAGCAGTACTTC CASSRGTSGRFGYYEQYF
. TRBJ2-6 . 18 TRBV20-1 TGCAGTGCTAGGCCTTGGGAGGGGGCGCGGTCCGGGGCCAACGTCCTGACTTTC CSARPWEGARSGANVLTF
. TRBJ1-5 . 17 TRBV5-6 TGTGCCAGCAGCCTACGATATAGAGATTATGGCAATCAGCCCCAGCATTTT CASSLRYRDYGNQPQHF
. TRBJ2-3 few 16 TRBV24-1 TGTGCCACCAGTGATCCATCGGAGTGGGGACGGGATACGCAGTATTTT CATSDPSEWGRDTQYF
TRBD1 TRBJ2-5 few 16 TRBV5-1 TGCGCCAGCAGGAGTCGAATACAGGGGGCTGGGGAGACCCAGTACTTC CASRSRIQGAGETQYF
. TRBJ2-7 few 16 TRBV29-1 TGCAGCGTTGGGGGAATACGGGGGGCGGCCTCCTACGAGCAGTACTTC CSVGGIRGAASYEQYF
. TRBJ1-1 . 14 TRBV12-3/TRBV12-4 TGTGCCAGCAGTGTCGGGACATTGAACACTGAAGCTTTCTTT CASSVGTLNTEAFF
TRBD1 TRBJ1-2 few 15 TRBV7-2 TGTGCCAGCAGCTTCGCAGGGACAGGTGGCTATGGCTACACCTTC CASSFAGTGGYGYTF
TRBD2 TRBJ2-1 few 16 TRBV7-9 TGTGCCAGCAGCCCCACCCGGCGGGGGGGCAACAATGAGCAGTTCTTC CASSPTRRGGNNEQFF
. TRBJ2-7 few 14 TRBV5-1 TGCGCCAGCAGCACCTCAAGAACAGCCTACGAGCAGTACTTC CASSTSRTAYEQYF
. TRBJ2-3 . 14 TRBV7-9 TGTGCCAGCAGCCCCTGGACAGCGTTAGATACGCAGTATTTT CASSPWTALDTQYF
. TRBJ2-4 many 12 TRBV4-3 TGCGCCAGCAGCCAAGATAGCGATATTCAGTACTTC CASSQDSDIQYF
TRBD1 TRBJ2-7 few 18 TRBV7-6 TGTGCCAGCAGCTCCCTCCCTTTAGGGACAGGGCTCTCCTACGAGCAGTACTTC CASSSLPLGTGLSYEQYF
TRBD1 TRBJ1-5 few 15 TRBV6-2/TRBV6-3 TGTGCCAGCAGATCCGGACAGGCTCGCAATCAGCCCCAGCATTTT CASRSGQARNQPQHF